This TCR beta chain was profiled in a study of graft-versus-host responses after intestinal transplantation. Profiling relied on immunoSEQ multiplex PCR, and the TCRdb table lists in-frame clones only, not all of them. In the table there are some 96,000 clones, approximately 90% of which are singletons. Germline V gives CDR1 SGHTA, CDR2 FQGNSA. The CDR3 runs 18 residues. V was pared by 2 bases and J by 0 bases, with 16 bases between. The source of this sequence is a human patient who received an intestinal transplant, so some T cells may come from the graft donor. The chain couples TRBV7-2 to TRBJ2-2; D ambiguous. The sequences come from PBMCs, collected around 450 days after intestinal transplant. DNA of the CDR3: TGTGCCAGCAGCTTAAGGCACTTTGAACTCGCGAACACCGGGGAGCTGTTTTTT. It is translated as CASSLRHFELANTGELFF.